What follows is one T cell receptor (beta chain) and its context. The antigen remains undetermined. The data stem from a study of T cell responses to AZD1222 COVID-19 vaccine. Some clones are missing from TCRdb's copy, which holds only in-frame ones; the method was immunoSEQ multiplex PCR. The sample shows more than 85,000 clones, roughly 88% of them seen only once. V was trimmed by 7 bases and J by 8 bases, leaving 11 bases between them. The CDR3 is made up of 11 amino acids. From germline, CDR1 is LNHDA and CDR2 SQIVND (reference sequence). The study, taken as a whole, reports: Reportedly, nearly half of unique spike TCRs recognized epitopes outside B.1.351/B.1.1.7 mutations. Mostly white British, mostly female donors; authors suggested clonal diversity may be underestimated. Only a handful of AZD1222 recipients tested seropositive at baseline.

V usage is TRBV19 and J usage is TRBJ1-2; possible D gene TRBD1, 5 bases. The TCR comes from an adult in good health. The sample here was peripheral blood, taken on day 0 of AZD1222 vaccination. Written as DNA, the CDR3 is TGTGCCAGTAAGGACATGTACGGCTACACCTTC. Encoded protein: CASKDMYGYTF.